What follows are 31 T cell receptor beta chains derived from one specimen sequenced in a study of T cells expressing NK-cell markers. From its re-call of the 5' RACE reads, TCRdb lists each CDR3 protein once, without DNA. Its table lists approximately 380,000 distinct CDR3 sequences. Sequencing input: blood T cells: a sorted CD56 or NKG2C T cell subset, CD4+ or CD8+ T cells, or bulk PBMC T cells (not recorded which). These receptors all stem from a man aged 18-70 years in good health.

The chain combines TRBV14 with TRBJ1-3. The CDR3 totals 15 residues. CDR1 is SGHDN and CDR2 is FVKESK in the germline V gene. The CDR3 loop reads CASSQVSVPGNTIYF.

V usage is TRBV6-1 and J usage is TRBJ2-3. Germline V gene lookup returns CDR1 MNHNS and CDR2 SASEGT. CDR3 length equals 17 residues. The CDR3 region is CASSKHQLRSSTDTQYF.

The chain joins TRBV29-1 to TRBJ2-5; with no DNA, the TCRdb D assignment of TRBD1 cannot be verified. This CDR3 has 14 residues. In germline, CDR1 is SQVTM, CDR2 ANQGSEA. The CDR3 loop reads CSVGSSGAAETQYF. Using reference TRBV29-1 and TRBJ2-5 for the parts outside the CDR3, the full variable domain is SAVISQKPSRDICQRGTSLTIQCQVDSQVTMMFWYRQQPGQSLTLIATANQGSEATYESGFVIDKFPISRPNLTFSTLTVSNMSPEDSSIYLCSVGSSGAAETQYFGPGTRLLVL.

V gene TRBV6-1 combines with J gene TRBJ1-2. Germline CDR1 MNHNS, CDR2 SASEGT. This CDR3 contains 15 residues. The CDR3 spells CASSEALAGSYGYTF.

The rearrangement uses TRBV10-3 and TRBJ2-7; TCRdb outputs TRBD2, but without DNA this stays unchecked. From germline, CDR1 is ENHRY and CDR2 SYGVKD. There are 14 residues in the CDR3. The CDR3 sequence is CAIRGSGGTYEQYF.

The V call is TRBV3-1, the J call TRBJ1-2; TCRdb lists TRBD1, though no DNA is available to test this call. There are 14 residues in the CDR3. The germline V gene encodes CDR1 LGHDT and CDR2 YNNKEL (reference sequence). CDR3: CASSQGIQGYGYTF.

The chain combines TRBV14 with TRBJ2-6. The CDR3 contains 16 residues. From germline, CDR1 is SGHDN and CDR2 FVKESK. CDR3 amino acids: CASSQGGNSGANVLTF.

The chain has TRBV12-5 and TRBJ1-5; TCRdb's D gene call, TRBD1, goes unchecked for lack of DNA. The CDR3 runs 16 residues. The germline V gene has CDR1 LGHNT and CDR2 FRNRAP. CDR3 protein: CASGLVRGTTDQPQHF.

The chain is built from TRBV7-2 and TRBJ2-3. The CDR3 runs 13 residues. Germline loops: CDR1 SGHTA, CDR2 FQGNSA. This CDR3 is CASSSRTGNTQYF.

The rearrangement links TRBV3-1 to TRBJ2-7; without DNA, the TCRdb call of TRBD2 cannot be checked. The CDR3 covers 17 residues. Per germline, CDR1 LGHDT and CDR2 YNNKEL (reference sequence). CDR3 residues: CASSHRGGRTVSYEQYF.

This chain connects TRBV3-1 to TRBJ2-6; the TCRdb D gene call, TRBD1, has no DNA to confirm it. The germline V gene encodes CDR1 LGHDT and CDR2 YNNKEL (reference sequence). The CDR3 has 18 amino acids. The CDR3 here is CASSRIRAGRAGANVLTF.

This CDR3 is CASSLASSGNTIYF. The rearrangement joins TRBV7-9 to TRBJ1-3. Germline-derived CDR1 and CDR2 are SEHNR and FQNEAQ (reference sequence). CDR3 length: 14 amino acids.

The rearrangement uses TRBV6-5 and TRBJ1-4. The CDR3 runs 14 residues. The germline V gene has CDR1 MNHEY and CDR2 SVGAGI. The CDR3 sequence: CASSYSGLAAKLFF.

This chain joins TRBV12-3 or TRBV12-4 and TRBJ2-5. The CDR3 length is 14 residues. CDR3 protein: CASSLAGRVSTQYF.

This sequence joins TRBV3-1 and TRBJ2-3; TCRdb designates TRBD1, a call that cannot be tested without DNA. The germline CDR1 and CDR2 sequences are LGHDT and YNNKEL (reference sequence). The CDR3 extends over 14 amino acids. CDR3 amino acids: CASSPGTSTDTQYF.

The rearrangement links TRBV20-1 to TRBJ2-7; the D call of TRBD2 rests on TCRdb alone, since no DNA is present to check it. This CDR3 contains 15 residues. CDR1 is DFQATT, CDR2 SNEGSKA, per germline (reference sequence). This chain's CDR3 is CSARDPGAQFYEQYF.

V and J are TRBV29-1 and TRBJ2-5; the TCRdb D gene call, TRBD1, has no DNA to confirm it. The length of the CDR3 is 15 residues. Germline values: CDR1 SQVTM, CDR2 ANQGSEA. The CDR3: CSVDSGTGYPETQYF.

The chain recombines TRBV29-1 with TRBJ1-2; there is no DNA to check the TCRdb D call of TRBD1. Germline V gene lookup returns CDR1 SQVTM and CDR2 ANQGSEA. The CDR3 consists of 13 residues. CDR3: CSVIRQGNYGYTF.

This chain links TRBV12-3 or TRBV12-4 with TRBJ2-7; TCRdb's assignment of TRBD1 cannot be checked, as there is no DNA. The CDR3 covers 15 residues. This CDR3 reads CASSLKGESSYEQYF.

The rearrangement joins TRBV20-1 to TRBJ2-4; checking the TCRdb D call of TRBD1 is not possible without DNA. This CDR3 spans 17 amino acids. Germline CDR1 DFQATT, CDR2 SNEGSKA (reference sequence). The CDR3 sequence: CSARARGGQAAKNIQYF.

V is TRBV27 and J is TRBJ2-6; TCRdb gives TRBD1 as the D gene, but with no DNA this cannot be confirmed. The CDR3 is made up of 16 amino acids. Germline lookup yields CDR1 MNHEY and CDR2 SMNVEV (reference sequence). The CDR3 loop reads CASIPKWRSGANVLTF.

The CDR3 sequence: CASSLNRAAPQHF. The chain uses TRBV12-3 or TRBV12-4 and TRBJ1-5; TCRdb reports TRBD1, a call that lacks DNA to check it against. The CDR3 runs to 13 residues.

V gene TRBV6-1 combines with J gene TRBJ1-3; TCRdb indicates TRBD1, and absent DNA this call remains unverified. Looked up from germline, CDR1 is MNHNS and CDR2 is SASEGT. The CDR3 consists of 15 residues. CDR3 in amino acids: CASTETGALGNTIYF.

This chain joins TRBV5-1 and TRBJ1-5; checking the TCRdb D call of TRBD1 is not possible without DNA. The germline V gene has CDR1 SGHRS and CDR2 YFSETQ. CDR3 length: 15 residues. CDR3 amino acids: CASSLSGGSGQPQHF.

The chain is built from TRBV20-1 and TRBJ2-3; there is no DNA to check the TCRdb D call of TRBD2. This CDR3 spans 14 amino acids. Germline loops: CDR1 DFQATT, CDR2 SNEGSKA (reference sequence). Here the CDR3 reads CSVKGLAIEDTQYF.

The rearrangement links TRBV6-5 to TRBJ2-5; TCRdb's D call of TRBD1 is untestable without DNA. The CDR3 covers 16 residues. CDR1 is MNHEY and CDR2 is SVGAGI in the germline V gene. CDR3 protein: CASSRLLGGFGETQYF.

This chain connects TRBV20-1 to TRBJ2-5; without DNA, the TCRdb call of TRBD1 cannot be checked. The V gene's germline CDR1 is DFQATT and CDR2 SNEGSKA (reference sequence). The CDR3 length is 15 residues. The CDR3 loop reads CSASSSGGFGETQYF.

The CDR3: CASSLAGTSGANVLTF. The chain uses TRBV5-1 and TRBJ2-6. The CDR3 sequence is 16 residues long. In germline, CDR1 is SGHRS, CDR2 YFSETQ.

The chain combines TRBV7-8 with TRBJ2-1; the D gene TCRdb calls, TRBD1, cannot be checked with no DNA. CDR3 length: 15 amino acids. CDR1 and CDR2 (germline): SGHVS, FQNEAQ. The CDR3 here is CASSSRGRGQTEQFF.

The V call is TRBV5-1, the J call TRBJ1-6. Germline values: CDR1 SGHRS, CDR2 YFSETQ. This CDR3 contains 21 residues. CDR3: CASRPGGWGRVLTSLDSPLHF.

The rearrangement joins TRBV5-1 to TRBJ2-7; TCRdb calls TRBD1, which cannot be checked without DNA. The CDR3 length is 13 residues. Germline CDR1 and CDR2: SGHRS and YFSETQ. CDR3 amino acids: CASSSGASYEQYF.